What follows are 10 T cell receptor beta chains derived from one specimen sequenced in a study of cytomegalovirus exposure and HLA in healthy donors. Profiled with immunoSEQ multiplex PCR; TCRdb holds only in-frame clones, not every one. The repertoire has 250,000 to 400,000 clones, roughly nine tenths of them found once; the top ten carry approximately 1.1%. The material sequenced was PBMCs. Receptors originate from a woman in her 30s in good health and CMV-seropositive.

The CDR3 reads CASNDPGTVYGYTF. The CDR3 DNA follows: TGTGCCAGCAACGATCCGGGGACAGTCTATGGCTACACCTTC. V usage is TRBV2 and J usage is TRBJ1-2; TRBD1 matches at 7 bases. The trim removed 7 bases at V and 4 bases at J, leaving 9 bases unmatched. CDR1 is SNHLY, CDR2 FYNNEI, per germline. This CDR3 has 14 residues.

This clone was detected a few times. The V gene is TRBV4-3, the J gene TRBJ2-7; 10 bases agree with TRBD2. This CDR3 spans 15 amino acids. CDR1 and CDR2 from the germline V gene are LGHNA and YSLEER. J lost 3 bases, V lost 1 base, and 3 bases had no gene match. CDR3 in DNA: TGCGCCAGCAGCCAAGTGCTAGCGGGGGACTACGAGCAGTACTTC. Translating it yields CASSQVLAGDYEQYF.

This chain joins TRBV1 and TRBJ2-7; TRBD1, the table's D call, lacks a check against the DNA. TRBV1 is a pseudogene locus. This CDR3 is built from 16 residues. The CDR3 here is CTSSGTGGSSSYEQYF. CDR3 nucleotides: TGCACCAGCAGCGGGACAGGGGGATCAAGCTCCTACGAGCAGTACTTC.

V is TRBV29-1 and J is TRBJ2-3; D unresolved. Trimming stripped 4 bases from V and 2 bases from J, with 13 bases between. The CDR3 sequence is 14 residues long. In germline, CDR1 is SQVTM, CDR2 ANQGSEA. CDR3 residues: CSVVPLEHTDTQYF. CDR3 sequence (DNA): TGCAGCGTTGTACCCCTTGAACACACAGATACGCAGTATTTT.

The count of this clone is one. The chain links TRBV7-6 to TRBJ2-3; TRBD2 matches 11 bases. This CDR3 spans 17 amino acids. The V and J ends lost 5 bases and 3 bases, in that order; junction bases with no gene match: 10. The V gene's germline CDR1 is SGHVS and CDR2 FNYEAQ. The CDR3 here is CASSQRPGLAVTDTQYF. As DNA, the CDR3 is TGTGCCAGCAGCCAGCGTCCGGGACTAGCGGTTACAGATACGCAGTATTTT.

The chain has TRBV5-6 and TRBJ2-2; D not resolved. Germline V lookup: CDR1 SGHDT, CDR2 YYEEEE. The CDR3 contains 15 residues. The V end lost 1 base, the J end lost 1 base, and 8 bases lay between the germline ends. The CDR3 DNA reads TGTGCCAGCAGCTTGTTGCAGCGGAACACCGGGGAGCTGTTTTTT. It is translated as CASSLLQRNTGELFF.

The J gene is TRBJ1-3, the V gene TRBV5-6, with TRBD1 matching 7 bases. Germline V CDR1 and CDR2: SGHDT, YYEEEE. The V and J ends lost 0 bases and 6 bases, in that order; junction bases with no gene match: 3. The CDR3 spans 14 residues. The CDR3 nucleotides read TGTGCCAGCAGCTTGGGACAGGGCACAAACACCATATATTTT. It codes for CASSLGQGTNTIYF.

J is TRBJ1-6 and V is TRBV27; D is uncertain. This CDR3 contains 14 residues. V lost 3 bases, J lost 7 bases, and 10 bases lay in between. Germline CDR1 and CDR2: MNHEY and SMNVEV (reference sequence). The CDR3 region has the DNA TGTGCCAGCAGTTTCCGGGTCCGGAATTCACCCCTCCACTTT. Protein product: CASSFRVRNSPLHF.

This clone has only a few counts. The V gene is TRBV20-1, the J gene TRBJ2-7, with D tentatively TRBD2 (6 bases). V dropped 4 bases and J dropped 5 bases, with 9 bases sitting between them. In germline, CDR1 is DFQATT, CDR2 SNEGSKA (reference sequence). The CDR3 contains 11 residues. In DNA, the CDR3 is TGCAGTGCTACCCCGGGAGACGAGCAGTACTTC. This sequence encodes CSATPGDEQYF.

The chain recombines TRBV7-2 with TRBJ1-5; D is unclear. The CDR3 covers 15 residues. V dropped 6 bases and J dropped 0 bases, with 12 bases sitting between them. The germline V gene encodes CDR1 SGHTA and CDR2 FQGNSA. The CDR3 coding sequence is TGTGCCAGCAGTTCTCACCCAAATAGCAATCAGCCCCAGCATTTT. Its translation is CASSSHPNSNQPQHF.